This TCR beta chain was captured by sequencing in a study of CD8+ T cells in alopecia areata. cDNA serving as the sequencing template came from extracted, reverse transcribed RNA. Assay used: immunoSEQ multiplex PCR; TCRdb lists only in-frame clones, some missing. The sample consists of about 64,000 clones, 44% of them appearing once. This clonotype was sampled from a human donor with alopecia areata. Sequenced input: NKG2D-low CD8+ T cells sorted from blood.

The CDR3 reads CATDILERGEVNEQFF. The CDR3 nucleotides are TGTGCCACCGATATCCTTGAACGCGGGGAAGTCAATGAGCAGTTCTTC. V usage is TRBV25-1 and J usage is TRBJ2-1, with D tentatively TRBD2 (6 bases). The CDR3 is made up of 16 amino acids. Germline V gene lookup returns CDR1 MGHDK and CDR2 SYGVNS. Deletions cut 10 bases from V and 6 bases from J, with 25 bases between.